This TCR beta chain was observed in a study of regulatory T cells in long-lasting Graves disease (dated by TCRdb to about 2021). In the study overall: Newly diagnosed Graves' disease patients had taken antithyroid drugs for less than 3 months. The study was registered as a clinical trial and conducted in China. This study used TCR sequencing and RNA sequencing of peripheral blood to compare persistent Graves' disease patients against newly diagnosed Graves' disease patients. A total of around 35 samples underwent TCR sequencing, from about 13 patients with persistent Graves' disease and 20 or so patients with newly diagnosed Graves' disease.

The label giving this sample's time point can be read as: newly diagnosed GD, antithyroid drugs for less than 3 months. For both TCR sequencing and RNA sequencing, RNA was extracted from PBMCs in TRIzol. Graves' disease was diagnosed according to American Thyroid Association guidelines. Recruitment of patients was carried out at an endocrinology department in Xi'an, China. Each patient gave approximately 9 milliliters of peripheral blood, collected in an EDTA anticoagulant tube. Ficoll Paque Plus density gradient separation was used to isolate PBMCs, and no additional T cell sorting was done. An Agilent 2100 Bioanalyzer and agarose gel were used to check RNA quality, and a NanoDrop 2000 was used to measure RNA concentration. Receptors were amplified or captured by multiplex PCR. The data were produced on an Illumina HiSeq 4000. CDR3 regions were amplified by Arm-PCR with iRepertoire HTBI primers to construct TCR beta libraries. Before sequencing, the PCR products underwent gel purification. Turning to the authors' computational methods: Gene usage analysis of CDR3 amino acid clonotypes relied on the approximately 60 TRBV and about 15 TRBJ segments identified across samples. COPE and FqMerger were used to merge the filtered high-quality paired reads into contigs. Contigs were aligned with BLAST to IMGT TRBV, TRBD and TRBJ reference genes, and CDR3 was defined per IMGT. Any clonotype with a frequency above 0.1% was classified as a highly expanded clone. Shannon entropy served as the measure of repertoire diversity, while the Gini coefficient captured V-J evenness. A clonotype found in more than one individual was treated as public. Using fastp trimming at Q25 and MiXCR clonotype assembly, TCRdb reanalyzed the public sequencing data and kept in-frame beta chains. For every CDR3 protein sequence, its rows merge into one entry that carries the most common genes and DNA. TCRdb's processing, not the study's, gives the V and J calls here. Present in this sample are 400,000 to 500,000 distinct CDR3 sequences, approximately 15% of which were seen just once. The ten largest clonotypes hold around a sixth of the sample.

Concerning this clonotype: Its specific antigen is unknown. This clone may be a read error of a much larger clone one base away.

The investigation overall reported the following: A larger number of public clonotypes was shared among persistent patients (more than 2,500) than among newly diagnosed patients (roughly 980). Persistent disease showed preferential use of TRBV28, TRBJ1-2 and TRBJ2-5, whereas newly diagnosed disease favored TRBV20-1 and TRBJ2-1. Compared with newly diagnosed patients, persistent Graves' disease patients had lower TCR Shannon entropy and fewer highly expanded clones, which suggests clonal expansion. The small sample size was acknowledged by the authors as a limitation that may reduce accuracy. Sequencing and analysis were limited to the TCR beta chain. Only peripheral blood was studied, because thyroid tissue, the primary lesion, was inaccessible.

From cysteine to phenylalanine, the CDR3 is 14 amino acids long. Only CDR3 DNA is held: 42 bases, read in frame from base 1. From the germline V gene, CDR1 is SGHAT and CDR2 is FQNNGV. Separately, the same data were catalogued under a study of T cells in Graves' hyperthyroidism and ophthalmopathy. The other study reports the following: Graves' hyperthyroidism was defined as stable when no progression to ophthalmopathy occurred over 18 months of follow-up. Hyperthyroidism patients were newly diagnosed, had a disease duration of under 2 months, and were aged 18 to 65 years. Patients with uncontrolled infections, other autoimmune diseases, pregnancy or lactation were excluded. Diagnoses were based on clinical symptoms, serum thyroxine and TRAb, thyroid ultrasound and orbital computed tomography. The TCR CDR3 was subjected to a first round of RT-PCR using the HTBI primer set and the Qiagen OneStep RT-PCR kit. Most expanded thyroid clonotypes (frequency above 0.001) were also detected in blood, a finding suggesting that blood repertoires may reflect thyroid immune responses. In cross-validation, a model built on a 13 V-J signature told ophthalmopathy apart from stable hyperthyroidism with 85% to 90% sensitivity and approximately 84% specificity, and in testing the same model reached 80%/75%. In validation, the model predicted progression to ophthalmopathy with around 71% sensitivity and around 72% specificity, a median of 6.5 months before onset. A discovery cohort of roughly 100 patients, about 40 with Graves' ophthalmopathy and about 58 with stable Graves' hyperthyroidism, was used to find distinguishing TCR V-J signatures. Prospective prediction of ophthalmopathy was tested in an independent validation cohort consisting of 18 hyperthyroidism patients and more than 15 patients who later progressed to ophthalmopathy. The 90 or so discovery patients were randomly split 7:3 into training and test sets. In more than 5 Graves' hyperthyroidism patients, the study also compared T-cell repertoires from thyroid tissue with T-cell repertoires from blood. Once sampling was done, hyperthyroidism patients were given methimazole at a starting dose of 30 mg daily, whereas ophthalmopathy patients were given high-dose intravenous methylprednisolone. Libraries were constructed in a second round of multiplex PCR, after which size selection and purification were performed. The libraries were sequenced on an Illumina HiSeq2000 using paired-end 100 bp reads. SOAPnuke was used to process the raw data, throwing out any read that contained adapters or uncalled bases, had a mean Phred below 15, or lacked an exact constant-primer or identifier match. High-quality paired reads were merged using COPE v1.2.5, and each unique nucleotide sequence was defined as a clonotype. Clonotypes were aligned to IMGT TRBV, TRBD and TRBJ reference segments using MiTCR v1.1. Only V-J combinations with frequency above 0.0001, covering 99% to 99.2% of repertoires, were analysed. A TCS score was defined as the ratio between F50 (clonal expansion) and ExV (chaos), using BLOSUM62-based TCRdist between CDR3 peptides within each V-J. Welch's t-statistics and random forest reduced around 510 V-J features to 13, which were used in a naive Bayes classifier (R e1071). Sample size was not statistically predetermined, and blinding of investigators to group allocation was not performed. The paper reports TCR Vbeta CDR3 sequencing of over 120 peripheral blood samples: around 45 ophthalmopathy, 70 to 85 hyperthyroidism and around 17 progressor patients.

This TCR was sampled from a woman between 50 and 59 years old with Graves disease. Donor details come from another sample of the same person, matched by shared clones. The starting material was peripheral blood mononuclear cells (PBMCs), obtained at new diagnosis, from a patient treated with antithyroid drugs. This chain joins TRBV11-2 to TRBJ2-7; TRBD2 matches 7 bases in the middle. The CDR3 region: CVSSLGGSAYEQYF. The nucleotide sequence is given as TGTGTCAGCAGCTTGGGGGGGTCGGCCTACGAGCAGTACTTC.